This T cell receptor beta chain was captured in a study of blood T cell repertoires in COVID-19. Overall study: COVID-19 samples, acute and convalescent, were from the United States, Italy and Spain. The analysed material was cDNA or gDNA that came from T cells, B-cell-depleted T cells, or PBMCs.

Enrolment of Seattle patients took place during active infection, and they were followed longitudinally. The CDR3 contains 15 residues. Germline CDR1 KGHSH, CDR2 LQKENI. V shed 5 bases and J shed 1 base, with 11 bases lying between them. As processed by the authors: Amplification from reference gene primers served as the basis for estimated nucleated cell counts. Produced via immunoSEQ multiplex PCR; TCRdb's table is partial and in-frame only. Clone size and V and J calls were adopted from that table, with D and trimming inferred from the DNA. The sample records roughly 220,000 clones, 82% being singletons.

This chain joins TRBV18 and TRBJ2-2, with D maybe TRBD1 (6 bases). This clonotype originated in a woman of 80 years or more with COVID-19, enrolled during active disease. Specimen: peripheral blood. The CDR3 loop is CASSTGTLNTGELFF. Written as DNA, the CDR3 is TGTGCCAGCTCAACCGGGACACTGAACACCGGGGAGCTGTTTTTT.